Presented here are 18 T cell receptor beta chains from one specimen sequenced in a study of type 1 regulatory T cells. For these receptors, no antigen is known. Study-wide points: Compared with non-Tr1 cells, Tr1 cells showed a narrower TCR repertoire.

One entry per CDR3 protein results from TCRdb running MiXCR on the reads. The sample consists of tens of thousands of distinct CDR3 sequences, more than 20% of them appearing once. Sequenced input: cultured type 1 regulatory T (Tr1) cells, either the whole culture or a sorted fraction (not recorded which). The receptors derive from a human donor in good health.

A note on this clonotype: The junction differs from germline at one of its ends, possibly a read error. V usage is TRBV7-2 and J usage is TRBJ2-5; 9 nucleotides align to TRBD1. This CDR3 has 16 amino acids. CDR1 and CDR2 (germline): SGHTA, FQGNSA. In nucleotides, the CDR3 is TGCGCCAGCAGCTTAGGGACAGGGTGGGGCCAAGAGACCCAGTACTTC. This encodes CASSLGTGWGQETQYF.

There are many counts of this clonotype. The chain combines TRBV7-2 with TRBJ2-5; weak D call: TRBD1 (5 bases). Germline CDR1 is SGHTA and CDR2 is FQGNSA. This CDR3 is 14 amino acids long. Trimming took 6 bases from V and 1 from J, leaving 12 bases between them. In DNA, the CDR3 is TGTGCCAGCAGACAAGCAGGGTCCCAAGAGACCCAGTACTTC. Its translation: CASRQAGSQETQYF. Variable domain in full (rest from reference TRBV7-2 and TRBJ2-5): GAGVSQSPSNKVTEKGKDVELRCDPISGHTALYWYRQSLGQGLEFLIYFQGNSAPDKSGLPSDRFSAERTGGSVSTLTIQRTQQEDSAVYLCASRQAGSQETQYFGPGTRLLVL.

The chain employs TRBV5-6 and TRBJ1-1; D may be TRBD1 (5 bases). Germline V gene sequence: CDR1 SGHDT, CDR2 YYEEEE. The CDR3 covers 18 residues. V was clipped by 3 bases and J by 3 bases, with 24 bases between them. The CDR3 DNA reads TGTGCCAGCAGCTCGGTCGTGGACTACTTGACGGGGGACACTGAAGCTTTCTTT. Amino acids: CASSSVVDYLTGDTEAFF.

The chain joins TRBV6-4 to TRBJ2-1, with a weak D call TRBD2 (5 bases). Between the trimmed V and J ends, which lost 6 bases and 0 bases, there was a span of 18 bases. The CDR3 has 17 amino acids. Per germline, CDR1 MRHNA and CDR2 SNTAGT. The CDR3, as DNA: TGTGCCAGCAGCCCTTGGGCTAGAGGGAGCTCCTACAATGAGCAGTTCTTC. Translated: CASSPWARGSSYNEQFF.

This clonotype came up many times. This chain uses TRBV5-1 with TRBJ2-7, with D perhaps TRBD1 (5 bases). The CDR3 length is 13 residues. Germline V gives CDR1 SGHRS, CDR2 YFSETQ. The V end was cut by 3 bases, the J end by 6 bases, with 13 bases between. The CDR3, as DNA: TGCGCCAGCAGCTGGCAGGGAAATCTCGAGCAGTACTTC. Translated, it gives CASSWQGNLEQYF.

This chain joins TRBV20-1 and TRBJ2-1, with a possible D match to TRBD2 (6 bases). Per germline, CDR1 DFQATT and CDR2 SNEGSKA (reference sequence). CDR3 length equals 14 residues. Between the trimmed V and J ends, which lost 5 bases and 4 bases, there was a span of 15 bases. This CDR3 is CSAGRGGNYNEQFF. CDR3 in DNA: TGCAGTGCTGGGCGCGGCGGGAATTACAATGAGCAGTTCTTC.

This clonotype was recorded a few times. This chain connects TRBV24-1 to TRBJ1-1; 7 bases are a match to TRBD1. V shed 3 bases, J shed 10 bases, and the junction held 4 bases outside the gene matches. The germline CDR1 and CDR2 sequences are KGHDR and SFDVKD. The CDR3 loop spans 12 amino acids. The CDR3 nucleotides read TGTGCCACCAGTGATCAGGGGGTGGTAGCTTTCTTT. Translating gives CATSDQGVVAFF.

The rearrangement joins TRBV5-1 to TRBJ2-2, with D tentatively TRBD2 (5 bases). The germline gives CDR1 SGHRS, CDR2 YFSETQ. The CDR3 totals 14 residues. V was cut by 4 bases and J by 1 base, with 8 bases left in between. CDR3 protein: CASSPEGNTGELFF. As DNA, the CDR3 is TGCGCCAGCAGCCCCGAGGGGAACACCGGGGAGCTGTTTTTT.

The chain is built from TRBV18 and TRBJ1-5; tentatively, D is TRBD1 (5 bases). The CDR3 extends over 14 amino acids. In germline, CDR1 is KGHSH, CDR2 LQKENI. V was cut by 2 bases and J by 3 bases, with 8 bases left in between. This CDR3 reads CASSPRGVNQPQHF. CDR3 bases: TGTGCCAGCTCACCAAGAGGGGTCAATCAGCCCCAGCATTTT. Drawing the rest from reference TRBV18 and TRBJ1-5, the complete variable domain is NAGVMQNPRHLVRRRGQEARLRCSPMKGHSHVYWYRQLPEEGLKFMVYLQKENIIDESGMPKERFSAEFPKEGPSILRIQQVVRGDSAAYFCASSPRGVNQPQHFGDGTRLSIL.

This clonotype turned up a few times. V usage is TRBV5-1 and J usage is TRBJ2-5; 7 nucleotides align to TRBD1. Per the germline V gene, CDR1 is SGHRS and CDR2 is YFSETQ. The CDR3 consists of 15 residues. V gave up 4 bases and J gave up 2 bases; unmatched junction bases: 8. This CDR3 is CASSEKGQTQETQYF. The CDR3 region has the DNA TGCGCCAGCAGCGAGAAGGGACAGACTCAAGAGACCCAGTACTTC.

This clonotype showed up just a few times. This chain joins TRBV30 and TRBJ2-7; D is uncertain. This CDR3 is built from 14 residues. CDR1 is GTSNPN and CDR2 is SVGIG in the germline V gene (reference sequence). V was clipped by 0 bases and J by 1 base, with 10 bases between them. This CDR3 is CAWSVGGTSYEQYF. The CDR3 DNA is TGTGCCTGGAGTGTAGGTGGAACGTCCTACGAGCAGTACTTC.

At least ten counts were recorded for this clonotype. The chain couples TRBV4-3 to TRBJ1-2; D not certain. Trimming took off 3 bases at V and 8 bases at J, with 7 bases between the two ends. Looked up from germline, CDR1 is LGHNA and CDR2 is YSLEER. The CDR3 spans 11 residues. This CDR3 reads CASSQAGGYTF. In nucleotides, the CDR3 is TGCGCCAGCAGCCAGGCTGGGGGCTACACCTTC.

The chain recombines TRBV20-1 with TRBJ2-1; no reliable D call. The CDR3 runs 13 residues. Germline V CDR1 and CDR2: DFQATT, SNEGSKA (reference sequence). With 0 bases removed from V and 14 bases from J, the gap between germline ends came to 17 bases. CDR3 region: CSARDPVHQRKFF. As DNA, the CDR3 is TGCAGTGCTAGAGATCCAGTACATCAAAGAAAGTTCTTC.

This clonotype appeared many times. V usage is TRBV20-1 and J usage is TRBJ2-7, with D possibly matching TRBD2 (6 bases). Trimming took off 3 bases at V and 2 bases at J, with 17 bases between the two ends. The germline V gene has CDR1 DFQATT and CDR2 SNEGSKA (reference sequence). The CDR3 covers 15 residues. CDR3 nucleotides: TGCAGTGCTAGTTCCCCGGGACTGGAGCCCTACGAGCAGTACTTC. Its translation: CSASSPGLEPYEQYF.

Relative to its sample, this clonotype is medium-sized. The chain uses TRBV4-2 and TRBJ2-1, with unresolved D. Germline lookup yields CDR1 LGHNA and CDR2 YNFKEQ. The CDR3 contains 12 residues. Trimming stripped 4 bases from V and 10 bases from J, with 11 bases between. CDR3 in amino acids: CASSPPAEEQFF. CDR3 sequence (DNA): TGTGCCAGCAGCCCGCCGGCGGAGGAGCAGTTCTTC.

The gene calls are TRBV20-1 and TRBJ2-5; D not certain. This CDR3 has 13 amino acids. Deletions cut 1 base from V and 2 bases from J, with 8 bases between. Germline V CDR1 and CDR2: DFQATT, SNEGSKA (reference sequence). In DNA form, the CDR3 reads TGCAGTGCTAGAGCGGCGGAGCAAGAGACCCAGTACTTC. Its translation is CSARAAEQETQYF.

V gene TRBV11-2 combines with J gene TRBJ2-5, with TRBD2 identical over 9 bases. V gave up 3 bases and J gave up 4 bases; unmatched junction bases: 0. The CDR3 spans 13 residues. Germline V lookup: CDR1 SGHAT, CDR2 FQNNGV. Written as DNA, the CDR3 is TGTGCCAGCAGCTTTAGCGGGAGAGAGACCCAGTACTTC. As protein: CASSFSGRETQYF.

This sequence joins TRBV6-1 and TRBJ1-5; perhaps TRBD1 as D (6 bases). The ends were cut back, 6 bases at V and 0 bases at J, with 12 bases in the middle. CDR3 length: 15 residues. Germline assignment: CDR1 MNHNS and CDR2 SASEGT. The CDR3 DNA is TGTGCCAGCAGAGCCGACAGGATTAGCAATCAGCCCCAGCATTTT. It encodes CASRADRISNQPQHF.